The 20 T cell receptor beta chains below all came from one sample that was sequenced in a study of control samples from healthy donors and cancer patients. TCRdb keeps only in-frame clones here, not all; method: immunoSEQ multiplex PCR. The table shows 55,000 to 70,000 clones, with roughly 89% occurring only once. The sequenced sample consisted of PBMCs. These receptors all come from a man aged 60 to 75 with colorectal cancer.

This chain links TRBV12-3 or TRBV12-4 with TRBJ2-7; D perhaps matches TRBD1 (5 bases). The germline V and J ends were trimmed by 8 bases and 3 bases, with 8 bases remaining between them. CDR3 length: 11 amino acids. In nucleotides, the CDR3 is TGTGCCAGCGCTCAGGGCTACGAGCAGTACTTC. Encoded protein: CASAQGYEQYF.

V is TRBV3-1 (or the pseudogene TRBV3-2) and J is TRBJ1-3; D not certain. The germline V gene has CDR1 LGHDT and CDR2 YNNKEL (reference sequence). V shed 4 bases and J shed 0 bases, with 7 bases lying between them. The CDR3 has 14 amino acids. The chain's CDR3 is CASSRRPSGNTIYF. The CDR3, as DNA: TGTGCCAGCAGCCGGAGGCCCTCTGGAAACACCATATATTTT.

V gene TRBV18 combines with J gene TRBJ2-5, with 9 bases fitting TRBD1. The germline V gene has CDR1 KGHSH and CDR2 LQKENI. The length of the CDR3 is 14 residues. Trimming cost V 6 bases and J 2 bases; bases outside gene matches: 4. The CDR3, as DNA: TGTGCCAGCTCGGCAGACAGGGGGCAAGAGACCCAGTACTTC. Its protein product is CASSADRGQETQYF.

The rearrangement links TRBV2 to TRBJ1-6, with D tentatively TRBD1 (5 bases). Trimming left V 9 bases short and J 7 bases short, with 16 bases between. The germline V gene has CDR1 SNHLY and CDR2 FYNNEI. The CDR3 consists of 14 residues. The CDR3 sequence is CARGGGSLNSPLHF. CDR3 in DNA: TGTGCCAGGGGGGGTGGCAGTCTAAATTCACCCCTCCACTTT.

In its sample, this clone was seen a few times. The V and J genes are TRBV15 and TRBJ1-1; tentatively, D is TRBD1 (5 bases). This CDR3 has 12 amino acids. Germline CDR1 is LNHNV and CDR2 is YYDKDF (reference sequence). Trimming removed 0 bases at V and 7 bases at J, with 6 bases between. The CDR3 sequence: CATSRDQGEAFF. In DNA form, the CDR3 reads TGTGCCACCAGCAGAGATCAGGGTGAAGCTTTCTTT.

This clone was detected only once. The chain employs TRBV19 and TRBJ1-6, with D unclear. The CDR3 consists of 15 residues. The V gene's germline CDR1 is LNHDA and CDR2 SQIVND (reference sequence). Trimming stripped 2 bases from V and 9 bases from J, with 14 bases between. Written as DNA, the CDR3 is TGTGCCAGTAGTATAAACGGGCACCGGGGTTCACCCCTCCACTTT. It encodes CASSINGHRGSPLHF.

The chain is built from TRBV28 and TRBJ2-2; D is perhaps TRBD1 or TRBD2 (5 bases each). The CDR3 totals 13 residues. Germline-derived CDR1 and CDR2 are MDHEN and SYDVKM. V lost 10 bases, J lost 4 bases, and 13 bases lay in between. CDR3 bases: TGTGCCACCGGGACCTCGCCCACCGGGGAGCTGTTTTTT. This encodes CATGTSPTGELFF.

The chain has TRBV6-6 and TRBJ1-5, with D maybe TRBD1 (6 bases). This CDR3 region has 16 residues. Trimming stripped 7 bases from V and 1 base from J, with 17 bases between. Germline assignment: CDR1 MNHNY and CDR2 SVGAGI (reference sequence). CDR3 coding DNA: TGTGCCAGCACCTCCCGAGGGGGGTTGAGCAATCAGCCCCAGCATTTT. Its translation is CASTSRGGLSNQPQHF.

This clone came up a few times. The chain is built from TRBV6-2 or TRBV6-3 and TRBJ1-1; D remains unclear. The CDR3 sequence is 16 residues long. V was pared by 4 bases and J by 0 bases, with 15 bases between. From germline, CDR1 is MNHEY and CDR2 SVGEGT. The CDR3: CASSSLHSLLNTEAFF. The CDR3 region has the DNA TGTGCCAGCAGTTCACTTCACAGCCTTCTGAACACTGAAGCTTTCTTT.

This chain uses TRBV4-2 with TRBJ2-3, with 8 nucleotides matching TRBD2. J lost 3 bases, V lost 0 bases, and 5 bases had no gene match. The germline CDR1 and CDR2 sequences are LGHNA and YNFKEQ. There are 16 residues in the CDR3. This chain's CDR3 is CASSQERGGRTDTQYF. In DNA form, the CDR3 reads TGTGCCAGCAGCCAAGAACGGGGGGGCCGTACAGATACGCAGTATTTT.

CDR3 DNA sequence: TGTGCCAGCAGAAAAACAGGGGAATACGAGCAGTACTTC. This translates into CASRKTGEYEQYF. The V call is TRBV6-5, the J call TRBJ2-7, with 7 nucleotides matching TRBD1. The ends lost 6 bases at V and 4 bases at J; junction bases unmatched: 6. CDR1 and CDR2 (germline): MNHEY, SVGAGI. The CDR3 sequence is 13 residues long.

The chain has TRBV18 and TRBJ2-2; D uncertain. The germline V gene encodes CDR1 KGHSH and CDR2 LQKENI. The CDR3 consists of 13 residues. V gave up 3 bases and J gave up 4 bases, with 6 bases separating them. CDR3 sequence reads: CASSPRLTGELFF. The CDR3 DNA reads TGTGCCAGCTCACCGAGACTCACCGGGGAGCTGTTTTTT.

The chain joins TRBV9 to TRBJ1-1; D is uncertain. The CDR3 is made up of 12 amino acids. CDR1 and CDR2 from the germline V gene are SGDLS and YYNGEE. With 4 bases removed from V and 6 bases from J, the gap between germline ends came to 10 bases. The DNA of the CDR3 is TGTGCCAGCAGCCCCACCGGCGCTGAAGCTTTCTTT. Protein sequence: CASSPTGAEAFF.

The genes are TRBV11-2 and TRBJ2-7; 9 nucleotides match TRBD1. Per the germline V gene, CDR1 is SGHAT and CDR2 is FQNNGV. This CDR3 region has 13 residues. Trimming removed 2 bases from V and 10 bases from J; junction bases left unmatched: 6. The CDR3 spells CASSLTDRGGQYF. In DNA, the CDR3 is TGTGCCAGCAGCTTAACGGACAGGGGAGGACAGTACTTC. Combining the CDR3 with reference TRBV11-2 and TRBJ2-7 gives the whole variable domain EAGVAQSPRYKIIEKRQSVAFWCNPISGHATLYWYQQILGQGPKLLIQFQNNGVVDDSQLPKDRFSAERLKGVDSTLKIQPAKLEDSAVYLCASSLTDRGGQYFGPGTRLTVT.

The chain carries TRBV6-5 and TRBJ1-2; D unclear. The germline V and J ends were trimmed by 7 bases and 2 bases, with 17 bases remaining between them. Germline V CDR1 and CDR2: MNHEY, SVGAGI. The CDR3 contains 15 residues. The CDR3 loop reads CASNTGAGLNYGYTF. The CDR3 DNA follows: TGTGCCAGCAACACGGGTGCAGGTTTGAACTATGGCTACACCTTC.

This chain links TRBV27 with TRBJ2-7; 13 nucleotides agree with TRBD2. V lost 6 bases, J lost 6 bases, and 2 bases stayed unmatched. Germline V CDR1 and CDR2: MNHEY, SMNVEV (reference sequence). The CDR3 totals 13 residues. This chain's CDR3 is CASRLAGGVEQYF. The CDR3 DNA follows: TGTGCCAGCAGACTAGCGGGGGGGGTCGAGCAGTACTTC.

The V call is TRBV11-2, the J call TRBJ1-2; TRBD1 is a possible D gene (6 bases). CDR3 length equals 13 residues. V dropped 5 bases and J dropped 2 bases, with 9 bases sitting between them. The germline gives CDR1 SGHAT, CDR2 FQNNGV. The CDR3 protein is CASSPGQNYGYTF. The CDR3 region has the DNA TGTGCCAGCAGCCCAGGACAGAACTATGGCTACACCTTC.

The chain links TRBV27 to TRBJ2-1; D might be TRBD2 (5 bases). The CDR3 contains 12 residues. Trimming cost V 4 bases and J 10 bases, with 11 bases left between them. The V gene's germline CDR1 is MNHEY and CDR2 SMNVEV (reference sequence). The CDR3 sequence: CASSSGISEQFF. The CDR3 DNA sequence: TGTGCCAGCAGTTCGGGGATTTCAGAGCAGTTCTTC.

The chain uses TRBV2 and TRBJ2-1; D possibly corresponds to TRBD2 (5 bases). Between the trimmed V and J ends, which lost 7 bases and 3 bases, there was a span of 13 bases. The CDR3 is 14 residues long. In germline, CDR1 is SNHLY, CDR2 FYNNEI. CDR3 DNA: TGTGCCAGCAATAGACCCCGGGGCTACAATGAGCAGTTCTTC. The encoded protein is CASNRPRGYNEQFF.

This chain links TRBV14 with TRBJ1-6; a possible D gene is TRBD1 (6 bases). Germline CDR1 is SGHDN and CDR2 is FVKESK. Trimming took off 4 bases at V and 4 bases at J, with 14 bases between the two ends. This CDR3 spans 16 amino acids. This CDR3 is CASSLRTGAYNSPLHF. CDR3 sequence (DNA): TGTGCCAGCAGCCTCCGTACGGGGGCTTATAATTCACCCCTCCACTTT.